This T cell receptor (beta chain) is from a study of blood T cells in healthy people across ages. About the research overall: In model experiments, template switching was able to capture about one barcoded beta molecule for every two T cells that were present. Whole-study results and caveats: As naive T cell percentage varied, TCR beta diversity correlated strongly with it.

The germline CDR1 and CDR2 sequences are SGHRS and YFSETQ. The CDR3 totals 16 residues. Every participating donor contributed roughly 10 milliliters of peripheral blood through a draw. Each sample used at least 6.5 million PBMCs. With a J-beta primer mix and a sample-barcoded 5' primer, a second PCR ran 7 to 11 cycles. TCRdb passed the 5' RACE reads through MiXCR, listing each CDR3 protein once. The data hold around 870,000 distinct CDR3 sequences, with more than 25% observed a single time. This clonotype was seen a handful of times. Antigen: not known. The junction and the germline gene differ at one end; a read error may be behind it.

The chain carries TRBV5-1 and TRBJ2-7; either TRBD1 or TRBD2 may supply D (5 bases each). This TCR derives from a woman aged 80 or older in good health. Sequencing was done on a sample of blood. The CDR3 nucleotides are TGCGCCAGTAGCTCGGGGCCGGGACGATCAGCCAACGAGCAGTACTTC. It yields the protein CASSSGPGRSANEQYF.